This T cell receptor beta chain was retrieved from a study of cytomegalovirus exposure and HLA in healthy donors (dated by TCRdb to about 2017). Describing the broader study: In an earlier analysis of around 540 of the donors, 250 to 300 Gb of sequence data and approximately 100 million unique TCR beta sequences from 150 million to 200 million T cells were reported. An earlier analysis of some 500 of the donors applied high-throughput TCR beta sequencing to assess whether each TCR beta V gene segment acted as functional or pseudogenic. About 280 gigabases of sequencing data and tens of millions of unique TCR sequences made up an early release that covered some 640 HLA-typed donors. All discovery cohort repertoires had been generated using a single sequencing platform. Among some 410 genotyped donors of the cohort, an average of about 240,000 unique TCR beta nucleotide sequences was sequenced per donor, of which 15% to 20% were non-productive. To study patterns of TCR occurrence, a later analysis re-analyzed previously published TCR beta repertoires from around 660 donors and added high-resolution HLA genotyping. Donor age, sex, ethnicity and CMV serostatus were compiled alongside the repertoire data. The study used immunosequencing to profile the T cell repertoires of 666 subjects and linked those repertoires to cytomegalovirus serostatus. The number of typed donors differed by locus: roughly 620-640 for A, B, C, DRB1 and DQB1; approximately 520 for DQA1; fewer than 610 for DPA1; and some 430 for DPB1. Rather than using new phenotypic data, the later analysis identified candidate immune exposures from TCR beta sequences and from how often those sequences occurred across donors. A separate validation cohort of roughly 130 different subjects was used in addition to the roughly 700-subject first cohort. The genetic ancestry cluster associated with self-reported Caucasian donors included about 81% of the 398 genotyped donors. Several DR-DQ haplotypes were treated as single units for association and clustering because of strong linkage in the cohort. High-throughput TCR immunosequencing, statistical association of individual TCRs with disease status, and machine learning were combined to predict cytomegalovirus infection status. HLA typing included class I and class II loci at four-digit resolution. Genome-wide SNP genotypes for about 65% of the roughly 700 donors were used in a later genetic analysis, which treated that subset as a discovery cohort. The study was designed to test whether signatures of past pathogen exposure could be identified by cataloging public T cell receptors. Study-level results and caveats: In vitro tests confirmed that a few of the cytomegalovirus-associated TCR beta chains recognize cytomegalovirus antigens. About 17 rarely observed V segments, including chromosome 9 orphons, were excluded from the earlier analysis of a few hundred of the donors because counts were too low. A later genetic analysis reported fewer N-insertions in productive TCRs among donors in an Asian-associated ancestry cluster than the roughly 700-donor mean. Roughly uniform sequencing depth across donors was assumed in presence/absence analyses, although this assumption may not hold. This cohort had only TCR beta chains sequenced, and the lack of alpha or paired-chain data limited which features could be detected. A further reported finding was that TCR beta sequences accurately predicted the HLA-A and HLA-B alleles for most subjects in the first cohort. In a later analysis, the rate of TCR association differed among HLA loci, with DRB1 alleles having the most associated TCRs and HLA-C alleles having the fewest. HLA typing was unavailable for some donors at each locus, so association tests used only the typed subset. In both the original and validation cohorts, the classifier was reported to diagnose cytomegalovirus status with high specificity and sensitivity. The study listed 164 TCR beta chains as associated with cytomegalovirus. According to the authors, the approach could potentially be generalized to other disease states and immunological phenotypes. Strong co-occurrence of HLA alleles, especially DR and DQ, made assigning TCR associations to individual alleles difficult. In a later analysis, some 18,000 TCR beta sequences were associated with specific HLA alleles at a false discovery rate of 0.05. In a later genetic analysis, a missense DCLRE1C variant was associated with V-gene and J-gene trimming of TCR beta chains, and the association was replicated in an independent cohort. Correlated functional status among segregating V segments might reflect linkage disequilibrium, but an unknown experimental factor could not be ruled out. While some public TCRs were present in many individuals, most TCR sequences turned up only very rarely across donors. A later analysis found that most CMV-associated TCR beta chains appeared HLA-restricted, with HLA associations seemingly driven largely by CMV exposure. In a later analysis, several top co-occurrence clusters were reported to appear linked to parvovirus B19, influenza, CMV and Epstein-Barr virus. In an earlier analysis of several hundred of the donors, most TCR beta V segments were observed in productive rearrangements about 87% or about 30% of the time, broadly matching IMGT annotations. In a later analysis, HLA-associated TCR beta chains were found to be more clonally expanded and to have lower generation probabilities than equally common non-associated chains. The only immune exposure information available for the cohort was CMV serostatus. A cluster of highly shared sequence variants was judged likely to be a technical artifact of the sequencing pipeline.

The cohort was made up of hundreds of healthy bone marrow donors. At the time of sampling, all cohort members were nominally healthy, though unrecorded immune exposures were likely present. The donor was CMV seronegative and was included in the group of a few hundred seronegative cohort members. A peripheral blood sample was provided by each donor, and peripheral blood mononuclear cells were used for TCR beta sequencing. The Qiagen DNeasy Blood Extraction Kit was used to extract genomic DNA from the blood cell samples. Libraries were prepared through the immunoSEQ multiplex PCR assay. For the multiplex PCR, a mixture combining 60 forward primers for TCR Vbeta segments and 13 reverse primers for TCR Jbeta segments was used. A multiplex PCR assay on genomic DNA amplified the CDR3 region of rearranged TCR beta genes. Amplified TCR beta libraries were sequenced as 87-base-pair reads on the Illumina HiSeq System. On the study's bioinformatics: A later analysis counted 75 million to 100 million unique TCR beta chains across the 600 to 850 repertoires, and some 12 million of these chains were shared by at least two donors. To remove PCR and sequencing errors, raw reads were error-corrected and collapsed into unique sequences using a nearest-neighbor algorithm that merged closely related sequences. Alignment of CDR3 sequences to IMGT reference sequences was used to assign V, D and J gene segments. For a sequence to be retained, at least a six-nucleotide match to both a V gene segment and a J gene segment was required. A rearrangement was called productive if the CDR3 had no stop codons and remained in frame with V and J, and every other rearrangement was called non-productive. CDR3 was defined according to IMGT convention as the region running from the second conserved V-encoded cysteine to the conserved J-encoded phenylalanine. The earlier analysis of some 600 of the donors excluded sequences that lacked an unambiguous match to a single V gene segment. In an earlier analysis of approximately 560 of the donors, a V segment was called functional when productive rearrangements were above 56.7%, and segregating when the standard deviation between donors exceeded 5%. A statistical classification framework was built for diagnosing cytomegalovirus status from the catalog of TCR beta chain sequences. A later analysis assigned V and J genes by comparing TCR nucleotide sequences with IMGT/GENE-DB human TR gene sequences. The TCRdist pipeline was used in a later analysis to assign CDR3 sequences and most-parsimonious VDJ recombination scenarios. In a later analysis, every TCR beta chain was defined by the combination of its CDR3 amino acid sequence and its V-gene family, and reads without a unique V-gene family were dropped. As a way to deal with suspected cross-contamination and a sequencing artifact, a later analysis dropped 592 nucleotide sequences that were highly shared and had low generation probability. In a later analysis, a clonal expansion index was calculated for each public chain from normalized within-repertoire ranks of inferred template counts. Generation probabilities in a later analysis came from a VDJ recombination model fitted to out-of-frame rearrangements, and those results were checked against IGoR. In a later analysis, TCR-TCR, TCR-HLA and TCR-CMV co-occurrence was scored with hypergeometric tests, and a repertoire-size bias correction was applied to TCR pairs. A later analysis estimated false discovery rates by permuting HLA or CMV assignments 20 times. A later analysis grouped co-occurring TCRs with DBSCAN, adding TCRdist sequence similarity when clustering within HLA-allele-positive subsets. Co-occurrence clustering excluded repertoires with fewer than 30,000 or more than 120,000 public chains, plus five with anomalous nucleotide sharing. The table comes from immuneACCESS by way of TCRdb, which keeps in-frame sequences with V and J called. Part of the clones is missing from these tables; in studies checked, under half for an unresolved V gene and the rest for unknown reasons. V and J calls plus clone size are reproduced from that table; the DNA served to infer D and trimming. The sample table holds roughly 100,000 clones, of which approximately 80% were seen once. The ten largest clones add up to 1.5% to 2% of the sample.

With regard to this clone: It has no known antigen specificity. Nothing much larger sits one base from this clone, and base qualities are not available.

The sequence was collected from a woman aged 40 to 49 in good health and CMV-seronegative. Sample: PBMCs.

The CDR3 region: CASTTHRGPGTGELFF. The bases are TGTGCCAGTACCACCCACAGGGGGCCGGGTACCGGGGAGCTGTTTTTT. The sequence is built from TRBV19 and TRBJ2-2, with 9 bases aligning to TRBD1. Clipping removes 7 bases from V and 5 bases from J, with 11 as the unmatched junction base count. CDR1 is given as LNHDA and CDR2 as SQIVND, both from the germline V gene (reference sequence). The CDR3, from cysteine to phenylalanine, totals 16 residues. Solely the CDR3 DNA is kept, with 48 bases framed from the first base.